This TCR beta chain was identified during a study of blood T cells in healthy people across ages (dated by TCRdb to between 2015 and 2016). With regard to the full study: Template switching captured roughly one uniquely barcoded TCR beta cDNA molecule per two T cells in model experiments. The donors were divided into four age groups: young (average approximately 15 years), middle-aged (approximately 42), aged (around 67) and long-lived (82). Two additional independent replicas of 1 million unique cDNA reads from the same blood draw were analyzed for two donors (one aged 18 to 30 and one aged 80 or older). Using deep sequencing normalized with unique cDNA molecular identifiers, the study measured how TCR beta repertoire diversity changes with age. On the study overall, not on this receptor specifically: Observed TCR beta diversity per million T cells fell roughly linearly with age, and a significant reduction was already apparent by age around 40. Total diversity estimates from one million sequenced T cells were considered lower bounds and underestimates. Bulk unsorted PBMC profiling prevented conclusive comparison of naive and antigen-experienced compartments. There was a strong correlation between observed TCR beta diversity and the percentage of naive T cells measured by flow cytometry. Because the CMV infection status of the donors was unknown, age-related changes in expanded clonotypes may potentially have been confounded. Compared with the aged group, more naive CD4+ T cells, fewer expanded clones and increased TCR diversity were shown by the long-lived group, suggesting age selection.

The receptor library was made with 5' RACE. Data came from an Illumina HiSeq 2500. A second PCR of roughly 6 to 11 cycles was run with a J-beta primer mix and a sample-barcoded 5' primer. Each TCR beta cDNA molecule received a unique molecular identifier from a template-switch 5' adaptor carrying 12 random nucleotides. Each sample yielded at least 2.5 million CDR3-containing paired-end reads. First-strand cDNA was synthesized from all RNA with the Mint cDNA synthesis kit, primed by a TRBC-specific oligonucleotide. Following uracil-DNA glycosylase treatment, a first 18-cycle PCR with universal primers M1SS and BC2_uni_R was performed on all cDNA. The authors processed their data as follows. Normalization of each sample was performed by random selection of 1 million high-quality reads, each carrying a distinct molecular identifier. Reads with shared molecular identifiers were discarded instead of being binned into consensus sequences. MiTCR, with a Q25 quality threshold and the strictest error-elimination algorithm, was used for CDR3 identification, clonotype clustering and error correction. Lower-bound total TCR beta diversity was estimated with a nonparametric unseen species model using Euler transformation. TCRdb applied fastp at Q25 and MiXCR to the public reads, then kept only in-frame beta chains. Each entry is one CDR3 protein sequence, shown with its most common DNA and genes. These V and J calls are TCRdb output, not the study's own analysis. For this sample there are some 1,000,000 distinct CDR3 sequences; around 25% appear just once. The ten largest account for approximately 0.7% of the sample.

The CDR3 contains 15 residues, cysteine and phenylalanine counted. Solely the CDR3 DNA is kept, with 45 bases framed from the first base. Donors were approximately 42 systemically healthy Caucasian individuals from Russia aged roughly 6 to 100 years. Approximately 11 milliliters of peripheral blood were drawn from each donor into EDTA-treated Vacutainer tubes. Ficoll-Paque density-gradient centrifugation was used to isolate PBMCs, with at least 6 million per sample. Trizol reagent was used to extract total RNA from PBMCs, with at least 5.5 micrograms per sample. Naive CD45RAhigh/CD27high T cell percentages were measured by flow cytometry on a PBMC aliquot from every donor. This clonotype was found many times. It has no known antigen specificity. Base qualities are not recorded, but no much larger clone differs from it by a single base. The same data also went into a second study, on T cells of mothers and their children. Per that second paper: Nine systemically healthy Caucasian individuals, comprising three mothers and their six children, were included as donors. cDNA synthesis used all of the extracted RNA, with 1.5 ug of RNA in each 15 ul reaction. In the second PCR, sample barcodes and 2-4 random nucleotides were introduced via the M1S primer. More than 8 million TCR beta CDR3 reads were obtained from each mother, and roughly 3 million reads were obtained from each child. In both related and unrelated pairs, thymic selection shapes the output of TCR recombination in a similar way, with inherited differences having only a minor effect. Normalized repertoire overlap was always found to be slightly, but never significantly, higher in related mother-child pairs than in unrelated mother-child pairs. With a sensitivity of 90 to 100 clones per million clonotypes, no persistent microchimeric T cell clones were detected. Deep NGS was used in the study to compare the TCR beta repertoires of mothers and children and to look for features that separate related mother-child pairs from unrelated individuals. The mean age was roughly 36 +/- 4 years for the mothers and approximately 11 +/- 4 years for the children. After adapter ligation was performed with NEBNext reagents, the libraries were sequenced on an Illumina HiSeq 2000 with 100+100 nt paired-end reads. To prevent cross-contamination, the mother and child libraries were prepared one month apart and sequenced in separate runs. For each donor, between about 500,000 and 2,100,000 distinct TCR beta clonotypes were identified. Naive TCR beta clonotypes were estimated from low-frequency clonotypes matched to each donor's FACS-determined naive share, without sorting.

This sequence was found in a girl aged 2-15 years in good health. Sequenced material: blood. The sequence links TRBV6-7 to TRBJ2-1, and TRBD2 matches 9 of the central bases. TRBV6-7 is noted as an ORF with a role that remains uncertain. The CDR3 protein: CAQKGLAVSYNEQFF. The DNA is TGTGCGCAAAAGGGACTAGCCGTATCCTACAATGAGCAGTTCTTC.